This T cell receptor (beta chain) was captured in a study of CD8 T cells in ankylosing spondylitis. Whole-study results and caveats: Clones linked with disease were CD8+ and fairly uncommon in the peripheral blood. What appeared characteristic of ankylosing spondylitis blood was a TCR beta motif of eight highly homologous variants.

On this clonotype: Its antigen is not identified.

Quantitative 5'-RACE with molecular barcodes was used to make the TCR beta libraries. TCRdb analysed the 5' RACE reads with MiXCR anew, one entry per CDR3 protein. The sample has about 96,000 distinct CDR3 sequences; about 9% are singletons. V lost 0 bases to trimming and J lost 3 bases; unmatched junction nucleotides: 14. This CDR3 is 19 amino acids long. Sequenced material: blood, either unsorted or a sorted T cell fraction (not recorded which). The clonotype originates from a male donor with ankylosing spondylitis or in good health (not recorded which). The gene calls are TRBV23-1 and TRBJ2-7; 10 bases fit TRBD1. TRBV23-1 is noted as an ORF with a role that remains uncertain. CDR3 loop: CASSQSRDRGGQTRYEQYF. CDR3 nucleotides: TGCGCCAGCAGTCAATCTAGGGACAGGGGTGGACAGACCCGCTACGAGCAGTACTTC.